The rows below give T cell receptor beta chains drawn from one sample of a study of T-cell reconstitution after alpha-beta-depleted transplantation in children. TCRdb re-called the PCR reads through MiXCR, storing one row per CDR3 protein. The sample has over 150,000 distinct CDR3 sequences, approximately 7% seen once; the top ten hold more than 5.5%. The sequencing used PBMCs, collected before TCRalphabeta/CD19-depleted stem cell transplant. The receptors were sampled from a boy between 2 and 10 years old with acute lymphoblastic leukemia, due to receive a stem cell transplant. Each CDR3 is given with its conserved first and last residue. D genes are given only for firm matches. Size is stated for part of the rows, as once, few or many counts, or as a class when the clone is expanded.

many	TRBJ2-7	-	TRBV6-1	TGTGCCAGCAGTGAATTCAGCTCCTACGAGCAGTACTTC	CASSEFSSYEQYF
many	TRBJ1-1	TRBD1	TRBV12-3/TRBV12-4	TGTGCCAGCAGTTTCAGCAGGGGACAGGGAGGGATCACTGAAGCTTTCTTT	CASSFSRGQGGITEAFF
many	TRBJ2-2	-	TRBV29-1	TGCAGCGTTGAAGGTGGAAGGGGCTGGAACACCGGGGAGCTGTTTTTT	CSVEGGRGWNTGELFF
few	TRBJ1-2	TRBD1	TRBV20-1	TGCAGTGCTGACCCCGGGACAGCCTATGGCTACACCTTC	CSADPGTAYGYTF
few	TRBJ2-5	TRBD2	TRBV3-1	TGTGCCAGCAGTCTCGGACTAGCGGGGCGCTCAGGGGAGACCCAGTACTTC	CASSLGLAGRSGETQYF
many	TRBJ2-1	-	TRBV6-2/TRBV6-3	TGTGCCAGCAGTTACCTGGCTTTGGGCAATGAGCAGTTCTTC	CASSYLALGNEQFF
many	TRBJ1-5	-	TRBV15	TGTGCCACCAGCAGAGACCGGCTCAATCAGCCCCAGCATTTT	CATSRDRLNQPQHF
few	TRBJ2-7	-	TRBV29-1	TGCAGCGTTTGGTCTAGCGGACCAGGGGCCTACGAGCAGTACTTC	CSVWSSGPGAYEQYF
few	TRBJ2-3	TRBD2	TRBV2	TGTGCCAGCAGCGAGACTAGCGGGGTTAGCACAGATACGCAGTATTTT	CASSETSGVSTDTQYF
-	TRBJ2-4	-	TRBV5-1	TGCGCCAGCAGAACCCATGCTATTTTTGAGGTCCTAGCCAAAAACATTCAGTACTTC	CASRTHAIFEVLAKNIQYF
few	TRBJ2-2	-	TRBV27	TGTGCCAGCAGTTCCCCTGGCGGGGGCGCGACCGGGGAGCTGTTTTTT	CASSSPGGGATGELFF
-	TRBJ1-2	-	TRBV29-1	TGCAGCGTTGTTGGGCGGGACTTGGGTGGCTACACCTTC	CSVVGRDLGGYTF
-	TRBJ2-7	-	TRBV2	TGTGCCACCGGACGGGGGGCGCAGTACGAGCAGTACTTC	CATGRGAQYEQYF
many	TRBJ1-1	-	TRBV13	TGTGCCAGCAGCTTAGAGGGGCTAGGTGAAGCTTTCTTT	CASSLEGLGEAFF
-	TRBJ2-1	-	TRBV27	TGTGCCAGCAGTTTAAGGGGCGGTAACTACAATGAGCAGTTCTTC	CASSLRGGNYNEQFF
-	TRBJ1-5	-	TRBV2	TGTGCCAGCATGACAGGTTCGGACGGTTCTCAGCCCCAGCATTTT	CASMTGSDGSQPQHF
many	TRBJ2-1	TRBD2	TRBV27	TGTGCCAGCAGTTTACCCCAGGCTAGCGGCTACAATGAGCAGTTCTTC	CASSLPQASGYNEQFF
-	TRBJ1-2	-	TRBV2	TGTGCCAGCAGTGAGAAAGAAAGAATCGGCGGCTACACCTTC	CASSEKERIGGYTF
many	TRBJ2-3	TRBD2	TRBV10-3	TGTGCCGAGGCGGCGGGGCGGGAGATGGCAGATACGCAGTATTTT	CAEAAGREMADTQYF
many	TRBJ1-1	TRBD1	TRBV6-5	TGTGCCAGCACCTATGGGGGACAGGGGGCTATTGAAGCTTTCTTT	CASTYGGQGAIEAFF
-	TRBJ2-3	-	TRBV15	TGTGCCACCAGCAGACGGGAGACGGCAGATACGCAGTATTTT	CATSRRETADTQYF
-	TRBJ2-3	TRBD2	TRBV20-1	TGCAGTGCTAGCCCACTAGCGGGAGATCCCCGGAGCACAGATACGCAGTATTTT	CSASPLAGDPRSTDTQYF
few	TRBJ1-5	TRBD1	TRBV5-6	TGTGCCAGCAGCTTGGGACAGGGGTGGGGACAGCCCCAGCATTTT	CASSLGQGWGQPQHF
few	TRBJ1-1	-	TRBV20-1	TGCAGTGCTAGACCACAAACGGACAGCCGATTCACTGAAGCTTTCTTT	CSARPQTDSRFTEAFF
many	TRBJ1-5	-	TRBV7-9	TGTGCCAGCAGCCCGGGAGGGAAAAATCAGCCCCAGCATTTT	CASSPGGKNQPQHF
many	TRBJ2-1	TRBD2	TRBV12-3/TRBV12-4	TGTGCCAGCAGTTTACTCCTGACTAGCGGGTACAATGAGCAGTTCTTC	CASSLLLTSGYNEQFF
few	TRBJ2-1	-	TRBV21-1	TGTGCCAGCAGCAAAGAGCGGGGGGGGGCCTACAATGAGCAGTTCTTC	CASSKERGGAYNEQFF
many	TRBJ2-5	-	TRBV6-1	TGTGCCAGCAGTGCGAGGTGGGGGAGGGAGACCCAGTACTTC	CASSARWGRETQYF
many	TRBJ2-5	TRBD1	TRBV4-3	TGCGCCAGCAGATATGGACAGGGGAGGGTTAAAGCCCCGCAAGAGACCCAGTACTTC	CASRYGQGRVKAPQETQYF
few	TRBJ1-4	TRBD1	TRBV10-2	TGCGCCAGCAGTGAAGCGGGACAGGGCCCTCTGGGGGATGAAAAACTGTTTTTT	CASSEAGQGPLGDEKLFF
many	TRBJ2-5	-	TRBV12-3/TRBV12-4	TGTGCCAGCAGTTTTGTGTTAAAAGAGACCCAGTACTTC	CASSFVLKETQYF
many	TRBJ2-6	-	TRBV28	TGTGCCAGCAGTTCCTCGGGACGGCCCCTCTCTGGGGCCAACGTCCTGACTTTC	CASSSSGRPLSGANVLTF
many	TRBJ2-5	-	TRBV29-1	TGCAGCGTTGACCCCGACATAAACAAAGAGACCCAGTACTTC	CSVDPDINKETQYF
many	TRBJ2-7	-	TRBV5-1	TGCGCCAGCAGCTCCGGTCTTAGCGCCTACGAGCAGTACTTC	CASSSGLSAYEQYF
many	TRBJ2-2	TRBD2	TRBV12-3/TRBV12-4	TGTGCCAGCAGTCTCCGACTAGCTGATTCTGGGGAGCTGTTTTTT	CASSLRLADSGELFF
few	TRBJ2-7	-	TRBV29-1	TGCAGCGTTGAAATTGGGGCCGCAAACTCCTACGAGCAGTACTTC	CSVEIGAANSYEQYF
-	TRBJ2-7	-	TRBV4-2	TGTGCCAGCAGCCCATGGGTGTCCTGCGAGCAGTACTTC	CASSPWVSCEQYF
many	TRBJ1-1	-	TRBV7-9	TGTGCCAGCAGAGGGGCCCACATGAACACTGAAGCTTTCTTT	CASRGAHMNTEAFF
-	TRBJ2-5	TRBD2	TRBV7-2	TGTGCCAGCAGCTCGACAGGACTAGCGGAGACCCAGTACTTC	CASSSTGLAETQYF
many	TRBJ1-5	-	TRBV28	TGTGCCAGCAGTTTGGAGAGCTTTAGCAATCAGCCCCAGCATTTT	CASSLESFSNQPQHF
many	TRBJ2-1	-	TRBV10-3	TGTGCCATCAGTGAGGTTAGCCTAGAGCAGTTCTTC	CAISEVSLEQFF
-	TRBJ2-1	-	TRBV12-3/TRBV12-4	TGTGCCAGCAGTTTAGGGACGACCTACAATGACCAGTTCTTC	CASSLGTTYNDQFF
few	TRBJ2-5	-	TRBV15	TGTGCCACCAGCAGAGCAGGGGTTGGTGTAGAGACCCAGTACTTC	CATSRAGVGVETQYF
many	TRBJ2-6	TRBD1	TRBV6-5	TGTGCCAGCAGTTACCAGGGGGCACAGGCTGGGGCCAACGTCCTGACTTTC	CASSYQGAQAGANVLTF
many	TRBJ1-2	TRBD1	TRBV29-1	TGCAGCGTTGTATCAGGGGGCTACGACTATGGCTACACCTTC	CSVVSGGYDYGYTF
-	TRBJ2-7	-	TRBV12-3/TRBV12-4	TGTGCCAGCAGCACCGGGACTCCATACGAGCAGTACTTC	CASSTGTPYEQYF
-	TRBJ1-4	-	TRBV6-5	TGTGCCAGCAGTTTTCAGGGTTCTCGAGGTGAAAAACTGTTTTTT	CASSFQGSRGEKLFF
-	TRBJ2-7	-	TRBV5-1	TGCGCCAGCAGCTTGGAGAGGGCCTCCTACGAGCAGTACTTC	CASSLERASYEQYF
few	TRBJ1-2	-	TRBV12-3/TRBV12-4	TGTGCCAGCAGTTTAGGAGACGGCAACTATGGCTACACCTTC	CASSLGDGNYGYTF